These T cell receptor beta chains were read from a single sample in a study. TCRdb re-derived calls from the 5' RACE reads in MiXCR, one entry per CDR3 protein. The sample consists of some 60,000 distinct CDR3 sequences, roughly 30% of them appearing once. The sequenced sample consisted of tumor-infiltrating naive CD4+ T cells sorted from the breast tumor. The receptors were sampled from a female donor with breast cancer. CDR3s include the opening cysteine and the closing phenylalanine or tryptophan. D genes are given only for firm matches. Clone size is not always given. Where it is, it says once, few, many or a class for expanded clones.

size	V	J	D	CDR3	DNA
.	TRBV29-1	TRBJ2-3	.	CSVRTGGTRTDTQYF	TGCAGCGTTCGTACAGGTGGGACACGGACAGATACGCAGTATTTT
.	TRBV4-3	TRBJ2-7	.	CASSQGWGEQYF	TGCGCCAGCAGCCAAGGGTGGGGAGAGCAGTACTTC
.	TRBV6-5	TRBJ1-1	.	CASSSPWVLNTEAFF	TGTGCCAGCAGCTCCCCCTGGGTATTGAACACTGAAGCTTTCTTT
.	TRBV15	TRBJ2-6	.	CATSRGGGSGANVLTF	TGTGCCACCAGCAGAGGAGGGGGGTCTGGGGCCAACGTCCTGACTTTC
.	TRBV9	TRBJ2-1	TRBD2	CASSAPEVLGAGGSYEQFF	TGTGCCAGCAGCGCCCCGGAAGTACTAGGAGCGGGAGGGTCCTATGAGCAGTTCTTC
.	TRBV5-1	TRBJ2-2	.	CASSSHKGENTGELFF	TGCGCCAGCAGCTCACATAAAGGGGAAAACACCGGGGAGCTGTTTTTT
.	TRBV7-2	TRBJ1-2	.	CASSRPGAREGHTF	TGTGCCAGCAGCCGACCCGGGGCCAGGGAAGGCCACACCTTC
few	TRBV5-1	TRBJ1-2	TRBD1	CASSLQGADGYTF	TGCGCCAGCAGCTTACAGGGGGCAGATGGCTACACCTTC
.	TRBV20-1	TRBJ1-2	TRBD1	CSARDITGGRSYGYTF	TGCAGTGCTAGAGACATTACAGGGGGCAGGAGCTATGGCTACACCTTC
.	TRBV29-1	TRBJ2-1	TRBD2	CSLRGGPSGSTNNEQFF	TGCAGTTTGCGGGGGGGTCCTAGCGGGTCGACTAACAATGAGCAGTTCTTC
few	TRBV5-6	TRBJ2-3	.	CASSQLRTDTQYF	TGTGCCAGCAGCCAACTACGCACAGATACGCAGTATTTT
.	TRBV7-2	TRBJ2-7	.	CASSLDTIYEQYF	TGTGCCAGCAGCTTAGATACCATCTACGAGCAGTACTTC
.	TRBV5-6	TRBJ2-7	.	CASSLAYNEQYF	TGTGCCAGCAGCTTAGCCTATAACGAGCAGTACTTC
many	TRBV4-1	TRBJ2-1	.	CASSQVGRGANNEQFF	TGCGCCAGCAGCCAAGTAGGTCGGGGGGCAAACAATGAGCAGTTCTTC
few	TRBV7-9	TRBJ1-5	TRBD1	CASSLGAGGEGNQPQHF	TGTGCCAGCAGCTTAGGGGCAGGGGGCGAGGGCAATCAGCCCCAGCATTTT
few	TRBV6-5	TRBJ1-5	.	CASRYSINQPQHF	TGTGCCAGCAGATACAGTATAAATCAGCCCCAGCATTTT
.	TRBV6-5	TRBJ2-1	.	CASRPTGRSLGRQFF	TGTGCCAGCAGACCAACGGGACGCTCACTCGGGAGGCAGTTCTTC
.	TRBV12-3/TRBV12-4	TRBJ2-7	TRBD1	CASSRQGSEQYF	TGTGCCAGCAGTCGACAGGGTTCCGAGCAGTACTTC
many	TRBV23-1	TRBJ1-1	.	CASSQQTNPGTEAFF	TGCGCCAGCAGTCAACAAACGAACCCGGGGACTGAAGCTTTCTTT
.	TRBV12-3/TRBV12-4	TRBJ2-5	TRBD2	CASSPNTSGGESQYF	TGTGCCAGCAGTCCAAATACTAGCGGGGGAGAGTCCCAGTACTTC
.	TRBV5-1	TRBJ2-1	TRBD2	CASRRTSSTYNEQFF	TGCGCCAGCAGACGGACTAGCAGTACCTACAATGAGCAGTTCTTC
.	TRBV2	TRBJ2-7	TRBD1	CASRGQAAGYEQYF	TGTGCCAGCAGGGGACAGGCGGCAGGTTACGAGCAGTACTTC
.	TRBV28	TRBJ2-3	.	CASKTTSTGTDTQYF	TGTGCCAGCAAGACAACTAGCACGGGAACAGATACGCAGTATTTT
.	TRBV5-1	TRBJ1-2	.	CASSLEWDGYTF	TGCGCCAGCAGCTTGGAATGGGACGGCTACACCTTC
.	TRBV20-1	TRBJ2-4	.	CSARDFPGKVDIQYF	TGCAGTGCTAGAGATTTCCCGGGAAAAGTAGACATTCAGTACTTC
.	TRBV15	TRBJ2-3	TRBD2	CATSTGTSARTDTQYF	TGTGCCACCAGTACCGGGACTAGCGCTCGCACAGATACGCAGTATTTT
.	TRBV5-4	TRBJ2-2	.	CASSLVTGVTGELFF	TGTGCCAGCAGCTTAGTGACAGGCGTCACCGGGGAGCTGTTTTTT
once	TRBV11-1	TRBJ2-1	.	CASSQKRSRGGGEQFF	TGTGCCAGCAGCCAAAAAAGAAGTAGAGGGGGGGGTGAGCAGTTCTTC
.	TRBV7-6	TRBJ2-2	.	CASSLAGEANTGELFF	TGTGCCAGCAGCTTAGCGGGGGAGGCGAACACCGGGGAGCTGTTTTTT
many	TRBV6-2/TRBV6-3	TRBJ2-7	.	CASSPRGPSYEQYF	TGTGCCAGCAGTCCTCGGGGGCCTTCCTACGAGCAGTACTTC
.	TRBV29-1	TRBJ1-1	.	CSVDDADTEAFF	TGCAGCGTTGATGATGCCGACACTGAAGCTTTCTTC
many	TRBV9	TRBJ1-2	.	CASSRRRTVTNYGYTF	TGTGCCAGCAGCCGTAGGCGGACAGTGACTAACTATGGCTACACCTTC
few	TRBV12-3/TRBV12-4	TRBJ1-2	.	CASSLSRARDGYTF	TGTGCCAGCAGTTTATCCAGGGCGCGTGACGGCTACACCTTC
once	TRBV7-3	TRBJ1-5	TRBD1	CASSLTWVGQKADSNQPQHF	TGTGCCAGCAGCTTAACTTGGGTGGGACAGAAGGCCGATAGCAATCAGCCCCAGCATTTT
.	TRBV5-5	TRBJ2-7	.	CASSWDIGSYEQYF	TGTGCCAGCAGCTGGGACATCGGCTCCTACGAGCAGTACTTC
many	TRBV7-6	TRBJ2-5	.	CASSLGGIMKETQYF	TGTGCCAGCAGCTTAGGTGGGATAATGAAAGAGACCCAGTACTTC
few	TRBV9	TRBJ2-1	TRBD2	CASSVGASGRSSPSYNEQFF	TGTGCCAGCAGCGTAGGGGCTAGCGGGAGAAGTTCGCCCTCCTACAATGAGCAGTTCTTC
many	TRBV18	TRBJ2-2	.	CASSPDTGELFF	TGTGCCAGCTCACCGGACACCGGGGAGCTGTTTTTT
.	TRBV20-1	TRBJ2-7	TRBD1	CSARRSGQNYEQYF	TGCAGTGCTAGGAGGTCGGGACAGAACTACGAGCAGTACTTC
few	TRBV20-1	TRBJ1-2	TRBD1	CSASGRGQGSSGYTF	TGCAGTGCTAGTGGAAGGGGACAGGGGAGTTCTGGCTACACCTTC
few	TRBV25-1	TRBJ1-3	.	CASSALGNTIYF	TGTGCCAGCAGTGCCCTTGGAAACACCATATATTTT